The clone carrying this TCR beta chain has a handful of counts. Its antigen is currently unknown. CDR1 SGHDN and CDR2 FVKESK come from the germline V gene. The CDR3 spans 16 residues. Trimming took off 0 bases at V and 5 bases at J, with 11 bases between the two ends. The data stem from a study of PD-1 blockade in classical Hodgkin lymphoma. Overall study results and limits: Compared with baseline, CD4+ but not CD8+ TCR diversity had risen significantly by C4D1. Prior therapy or disease activity may underlie the repertoire differences, whose causes remain undefined.

Repertoires were generated with immunoSEQ multiplex PCR, while TCRdb's copy carries only in-frame clones and drops some. The table lists over 10,000 clones, about 86% of them singletons, with 0.93% in the top ten. Time point: cycle 4 day 1 (C4D1), after five to seven weeks of nivolumab. Brentuximab vedotin exposure varied among the patients, all of whom had relapsed after autologous stem cell transplantation. Magnetic negative selection was used to purify CD4+ T cells from thawed PBMCs. The sample in question was CD4+ T cells from blood, obtained before the fourth cycle of nivolumab. The chain is built from TRBV14 and TRBJ1-6; D may be TRBD1 (6 bases). This sequence was found in a human donor with classical Hodgkin lymphoma. The CDR3 region has the DNA TGTGCCAGCAGCCAAGATAGGACAGTGAATAATTCACCCCTCCACTTT. It encodes CASSQDRTVNNSPLHF.